This T cell receptor beta chain was recovered during a study of T cell repertoires in aging, cancer and after chemotherapy. On the study more broadly: Approximately 10 million TCR reads were in the whole dataset.

Study observations and caveats: In hematological cancer patients, infiltrated lymphoid organs may have impaired thymic emigration or peripheral T cell expansion. Rebound thymic output was suggested by rising median generation probability during chemotherapy in each cancer cohort. Compared with age-matched healthy donors, untreated hematological or solid cancer patients showed higher blood TCR clonality.

TRB rearrangements spanning V, D and J were amplified using mixed TRB-A/B primers. A single record per CDR3 protein comes from TCRdb applying MiXCR to the multiplex PCR reads. The table lists some 700 distinct CDR3 sequences, more than 30% of them singletons. J gave up 5 bases and V 1 base, and 3 bases lay outside the gene matches. The V gene's germline CDR1 is SGHRS and CDR2 YFSETQ. The CDR3 is 15 residues long. TCR beta rearrangements were amplified from peripheral blood genomic DNA. For this clonotype: Its target is not known.

Specimen: blood. The sequence was collected from a human donor with a blood cancer. The chain combines TRBV5-1 with TRBJ2-2; the match to TRBD2 covers 9 bases. Here the CDR3 DNA reads TGCGCCAGCAGCTTGACTAGCGGGCGGACCGGGGAGCTGTTTTTT. Its translation is CASSLTSGRTGELFF.